This T cell receptor (beta chain) was recorded in a study of T-cell reconstitution after alpha-beta-depleted transplantation in children. TCRbeta library construction was performed incorporating unique molecular identifiers. MiXCR was run by TCRdb on the PCR reads, yielding one entry per CDR3 protein. Of about 340,000 distinct CDR3 sequences in the sample, 10% to 15% were seen once. This clonotype was found many times. This CDR3 is built from 14 residues. Looked up from germline, CDR1 is KGHDR and CDR2 is SFDVKD. The V segment lost 7 bases and the J segment 8 bases; nucleotides outside the gene matches: 8.

This sequence was found in a human donor who donated a stem cell graft to a child with Fanconi anemia. V and J are TRBV24-1 and TRBJ2-1, with 9 bases matching TRBD1. The sample in question was PBMCs, obtained from the stem cell graft. CDR3 amino acids: CATSGTGLSHEQFF. CDR3 bases: TGTGCCACCAGCGGGACAGGGCTTTCGCATGAGCAGTTCTTC.